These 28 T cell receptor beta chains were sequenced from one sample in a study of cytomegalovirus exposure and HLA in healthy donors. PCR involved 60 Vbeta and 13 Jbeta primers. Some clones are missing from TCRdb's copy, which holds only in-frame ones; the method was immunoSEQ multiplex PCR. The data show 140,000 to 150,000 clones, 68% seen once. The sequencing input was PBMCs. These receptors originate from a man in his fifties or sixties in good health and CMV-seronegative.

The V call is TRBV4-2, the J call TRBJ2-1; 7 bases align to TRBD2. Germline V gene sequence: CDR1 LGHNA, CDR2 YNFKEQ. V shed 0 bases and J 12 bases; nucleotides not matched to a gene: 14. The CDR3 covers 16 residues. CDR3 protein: CASSQDTASGPMGQFF. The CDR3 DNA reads TGTGCCAGCAGCCAAGATACGGCTAGCGGCCCAATGGGGCAGTTCTTC.

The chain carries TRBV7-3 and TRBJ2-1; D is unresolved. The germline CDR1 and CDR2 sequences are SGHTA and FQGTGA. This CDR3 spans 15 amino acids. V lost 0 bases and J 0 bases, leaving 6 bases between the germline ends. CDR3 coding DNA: TGTGCCAGCAGCTTAACACCAGTCTCCTACAATGAGCAGTTCTTC. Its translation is CASSLTPVSYNEQFF.

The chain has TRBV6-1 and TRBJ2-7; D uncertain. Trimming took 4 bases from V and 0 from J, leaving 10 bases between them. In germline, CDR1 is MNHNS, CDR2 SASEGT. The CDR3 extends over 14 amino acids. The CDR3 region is CASSASPLSYEQYF. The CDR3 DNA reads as TGTGCCAGCAGTGCCAGTCCTCTCTCCTACGAGCAGTACTTC.

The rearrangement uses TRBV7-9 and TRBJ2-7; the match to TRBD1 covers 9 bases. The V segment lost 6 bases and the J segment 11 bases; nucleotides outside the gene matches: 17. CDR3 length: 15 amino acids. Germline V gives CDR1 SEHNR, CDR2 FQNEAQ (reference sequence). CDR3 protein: CASSPRPGQGHGKYF. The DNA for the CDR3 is TGTGCCAGCAGTCCTCGTCCGGGACAGGGTCATGGGAAGTACTTC.

DNA of the CDR3: TGTGCCGGATCGTTCACCCCCGGGAGGGCCGAAGAGACCCAGTACTTC. Its translation: CAGSFTPGRAEETQYF. The chain has TRBV30 and TRBJ2-5; 8 bases agree with TRBD2. V dropped 8 bases and J dropped 3; count of bases not matched to a gene: 17. This CDR3 is 16 amino acids long. Germline V gene data show CDR1 as GTSNPN and CDR2 as SVGIG (reference sequence).

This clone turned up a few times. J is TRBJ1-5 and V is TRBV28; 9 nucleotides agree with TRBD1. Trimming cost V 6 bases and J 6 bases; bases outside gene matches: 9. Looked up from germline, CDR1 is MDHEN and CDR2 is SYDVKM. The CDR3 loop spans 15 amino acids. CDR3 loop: CASRPDRGVGQPQHF. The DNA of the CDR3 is TGTGCCAGCAGACCAGACAGGGGGGTCGGTCAGCCCCAGCATTTT.

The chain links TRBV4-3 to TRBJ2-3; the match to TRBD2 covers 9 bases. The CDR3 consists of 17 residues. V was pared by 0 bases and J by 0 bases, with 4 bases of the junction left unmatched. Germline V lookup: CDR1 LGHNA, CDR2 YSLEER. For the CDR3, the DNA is TGCGCCAGCAGCCAAGAAGGTAGCGGGGGAAGCACAGATACGCAGTATTTT. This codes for CASSQEGSGGSTDTQYF.

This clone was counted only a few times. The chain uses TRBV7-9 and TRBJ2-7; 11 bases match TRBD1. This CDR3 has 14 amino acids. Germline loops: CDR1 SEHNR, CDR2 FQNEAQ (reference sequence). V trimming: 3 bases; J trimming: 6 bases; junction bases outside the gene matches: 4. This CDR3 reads CASSFRTGGFEQYF. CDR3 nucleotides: TGTGCCAGCAGCTTTCGGACAGGGGGCTTCGAGCAGTACTTC.

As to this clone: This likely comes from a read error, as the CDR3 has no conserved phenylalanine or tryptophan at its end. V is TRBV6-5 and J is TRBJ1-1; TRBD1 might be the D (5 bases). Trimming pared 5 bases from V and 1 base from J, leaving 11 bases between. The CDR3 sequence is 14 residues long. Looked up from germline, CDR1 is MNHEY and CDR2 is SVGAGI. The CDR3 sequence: CASSPGHKNTEAFL. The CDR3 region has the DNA TGTGCCAGCAGTCCCGGACATAAGAACACTGAAGCTTTCCTT.

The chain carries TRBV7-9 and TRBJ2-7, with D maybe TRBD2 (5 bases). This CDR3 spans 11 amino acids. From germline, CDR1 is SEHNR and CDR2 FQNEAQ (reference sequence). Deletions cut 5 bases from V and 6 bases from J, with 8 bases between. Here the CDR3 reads CASSAGTEQYF. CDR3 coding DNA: TGTGCCAGCAGCGCGGGCACCGAGCAGTACTTC.

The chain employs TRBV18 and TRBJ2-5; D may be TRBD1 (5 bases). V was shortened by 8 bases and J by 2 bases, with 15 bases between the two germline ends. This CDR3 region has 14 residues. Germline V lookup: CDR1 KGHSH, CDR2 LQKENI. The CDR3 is CASPKGAGQETQYF. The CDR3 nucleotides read TGTGCCAGCCCTAAAGGGGCAGGGCAAGAGACCCAGTACTTC.

CDR3 DNA sequence: TGCGCCAGCAGCACAAACCCGACAGGGGATAGCAATCAGCCCCAGCATTTT. This sequence encodes CASSTNPTGDSNQPQHF. The V and J genes are TRBV5-1 and TRBJ1-5; TRBD1 agrees at 8 bases. The CDR3 consists of 17 residues. Germline values: CDR1 SGHRS, CDR2 YFSETQ. Trimming took 4 bases from V and 0 from J; bases not matched to a gene: 9.

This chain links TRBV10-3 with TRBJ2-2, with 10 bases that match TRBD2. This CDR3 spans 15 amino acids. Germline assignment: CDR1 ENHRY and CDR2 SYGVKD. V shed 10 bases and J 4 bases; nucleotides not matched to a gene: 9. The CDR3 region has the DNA TGTGCCACCAAGGGGACTAGCGATAGCACCGGGGAGCTGTTTTTT. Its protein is CATKGTSDSTGELFF.

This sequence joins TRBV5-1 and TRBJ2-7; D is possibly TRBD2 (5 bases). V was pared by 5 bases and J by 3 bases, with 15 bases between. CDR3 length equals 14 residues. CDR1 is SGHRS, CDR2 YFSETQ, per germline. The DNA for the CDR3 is TGCGCCAGCAGGTTCGCAGGAGAGGGCTACGAGCAGTACTTC. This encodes CASRFAGEGYEQYF.

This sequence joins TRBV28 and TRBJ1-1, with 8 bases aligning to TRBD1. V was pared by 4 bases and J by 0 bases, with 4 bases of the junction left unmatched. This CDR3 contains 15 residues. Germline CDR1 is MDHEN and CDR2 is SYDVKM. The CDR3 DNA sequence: TGTGCCAGCAGTTCGTGGACAGGGTTGAACACTGAAGCTTTCTTT. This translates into CASSSWTGLNTEAFF. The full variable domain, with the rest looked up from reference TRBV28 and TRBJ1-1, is DVKVTQSSRYLVKRTGEKVFLECVQDMDHENMFWYRQDPGLGLRLIYFSYDVKMKEKGDIPEGYSVSREKKERFSLILESASTNQTSMYLCASSSWTGLNTEAFFGQGTRLTVV.

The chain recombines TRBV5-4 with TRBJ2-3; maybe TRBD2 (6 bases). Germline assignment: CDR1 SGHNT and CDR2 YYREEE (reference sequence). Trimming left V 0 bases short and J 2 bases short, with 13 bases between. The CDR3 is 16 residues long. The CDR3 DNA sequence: TGTGCCAGCAGCTTGGGTGGGGGGACGAACACAGATACGCAGTATTTT. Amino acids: CASSLGGGTNTDTQYF.

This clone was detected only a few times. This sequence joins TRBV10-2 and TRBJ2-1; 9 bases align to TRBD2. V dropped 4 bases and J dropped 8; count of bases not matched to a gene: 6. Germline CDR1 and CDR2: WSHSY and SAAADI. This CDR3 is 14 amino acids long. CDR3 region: CASSVLAGRDEQFF. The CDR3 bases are TGCGCCAGCAGTGTACTAGCGGGTCGCGATGAGCAGTTCTTC.

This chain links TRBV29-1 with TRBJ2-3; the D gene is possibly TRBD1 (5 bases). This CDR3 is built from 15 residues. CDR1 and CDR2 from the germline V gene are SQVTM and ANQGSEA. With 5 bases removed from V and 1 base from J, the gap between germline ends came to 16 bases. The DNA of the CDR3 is TGCAGCGTTAAGGGCATCTTAGGGGGCACAGATACGCAGTATTTT. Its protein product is CSVKGILGGTDTQYF.

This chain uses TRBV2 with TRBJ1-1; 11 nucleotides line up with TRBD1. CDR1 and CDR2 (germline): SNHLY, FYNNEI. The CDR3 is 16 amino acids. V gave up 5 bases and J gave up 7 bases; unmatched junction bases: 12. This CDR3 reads CASSLGQGAELSEAFF. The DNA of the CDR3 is TGTGCCAGCAGTCTAGGACAGGGGGCGGAATTGAGTGAAGCTTTCTTT.

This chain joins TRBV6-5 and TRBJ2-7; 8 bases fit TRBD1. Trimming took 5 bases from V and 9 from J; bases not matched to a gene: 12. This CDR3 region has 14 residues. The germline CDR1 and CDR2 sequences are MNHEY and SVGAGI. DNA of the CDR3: TGTGCCAGCAGTCCCCAGACAGGGGATCGATGGCAGTACTTC. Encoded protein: CASSPQTGDRWQYF.

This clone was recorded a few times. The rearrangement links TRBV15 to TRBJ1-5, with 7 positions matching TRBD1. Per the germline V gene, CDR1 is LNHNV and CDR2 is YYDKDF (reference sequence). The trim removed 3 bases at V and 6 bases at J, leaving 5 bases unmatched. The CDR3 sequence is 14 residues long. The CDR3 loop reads CATSSHRGIQPQHF. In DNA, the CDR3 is TGTGCCACCAGCAGTCACAGGGGTATTCAGCCCCAGCATTTT.

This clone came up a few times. This CDR3 reads CASSFSGQIHEYF. The CDR3 DNA is TGTGCCAGCAGCTTTTCAGGACAAATACATGAGTATTTT. V and J are TRBV7-6 and TRBJ2-3; TRBD1 is a possible D gene (5 bases). CDR1 and CDR2 (germline): SGHVS, FNYEAQ. CDR3 length equals 13 residues. V lost 3 bases and J 13 bases, leaving 17 bases between the germline ends. Full variable domain (rest looked up from reference TRBV7-6 and TRBJ2-3): GAGVSQSPRYKVTKRGQDVALRCDPISGHVSLYWYRQALGQGPEFLTYFNYEAQQDKSGLPNDRFSAERPEGSISTLTIQRTEQRDSAMYRCASSFSGQIHEYFGPGTRLTVL.

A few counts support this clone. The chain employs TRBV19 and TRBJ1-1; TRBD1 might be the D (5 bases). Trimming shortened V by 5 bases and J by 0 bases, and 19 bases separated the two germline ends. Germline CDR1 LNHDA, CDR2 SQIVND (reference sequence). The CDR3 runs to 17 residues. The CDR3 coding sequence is TGTGCCAGTAGTCTTCGGGCACAGGTCTTCATGAACACTGAAGCTTTCTTT. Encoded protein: CASSLRAQVFMNTEAFF.

This chain's CDR3 is CASSPARVGGYTF. The CDR3 bases are TGTGCCAGCAGCCCAGCCCGGGTCGGGGGCTACACCTTC. The J gene is TRBJ1-2, the V gene TRBV7-8; D unresolved. Looked up from germline, CDR1 is SGHVS and CDR2 is FQNEAQ. This CDR3 is built from 13 residues. Trimming stripped 5 bases from V and 8 bases from J, with 15 bases between.

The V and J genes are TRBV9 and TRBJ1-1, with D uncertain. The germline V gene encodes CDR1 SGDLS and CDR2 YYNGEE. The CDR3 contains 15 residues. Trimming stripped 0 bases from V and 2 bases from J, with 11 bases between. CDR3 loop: CASSVGGEANTEAFF. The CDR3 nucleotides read TGTGCCAGCAGCGTAGGTGGGGAGGCCAACACTGAAGCTTTCTTT. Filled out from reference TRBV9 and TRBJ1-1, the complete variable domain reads DSGVTQTPKHLITATGQRVTLRCSPRSGDLSVYWYQQSLDQGLQFLIQYYNGEERAKGNILERFSAQQFPDLHSELNLSSLELGDSALYFCASSVGGEANTEAFFGQGTRLTVV.

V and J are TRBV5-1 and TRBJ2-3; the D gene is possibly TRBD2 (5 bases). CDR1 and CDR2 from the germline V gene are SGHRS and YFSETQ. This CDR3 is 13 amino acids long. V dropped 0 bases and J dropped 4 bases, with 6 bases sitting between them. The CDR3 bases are TGCGCCAGCAGCTTGGCCGGGGCAGATACGCAGTATTTT. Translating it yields CASSLAGADTQYF.

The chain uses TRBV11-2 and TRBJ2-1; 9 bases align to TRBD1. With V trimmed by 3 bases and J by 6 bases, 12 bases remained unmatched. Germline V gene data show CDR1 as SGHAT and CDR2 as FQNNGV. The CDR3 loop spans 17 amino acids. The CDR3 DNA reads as TGTGCCAGCAGCTTCCCTACAGGGGGCGAATTTCTCAATGAGCAGTTCTTC. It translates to CASSFPTGGEFLNEQFF.

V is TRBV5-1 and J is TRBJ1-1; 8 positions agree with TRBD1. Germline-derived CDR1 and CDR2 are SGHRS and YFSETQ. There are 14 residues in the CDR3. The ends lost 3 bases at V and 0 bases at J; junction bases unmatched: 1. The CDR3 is CASSSTGVNTEAFF. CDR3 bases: TGCGCCAGCAGCTCGACAGGGGTGAACACTGAAGCTTTCTTT.